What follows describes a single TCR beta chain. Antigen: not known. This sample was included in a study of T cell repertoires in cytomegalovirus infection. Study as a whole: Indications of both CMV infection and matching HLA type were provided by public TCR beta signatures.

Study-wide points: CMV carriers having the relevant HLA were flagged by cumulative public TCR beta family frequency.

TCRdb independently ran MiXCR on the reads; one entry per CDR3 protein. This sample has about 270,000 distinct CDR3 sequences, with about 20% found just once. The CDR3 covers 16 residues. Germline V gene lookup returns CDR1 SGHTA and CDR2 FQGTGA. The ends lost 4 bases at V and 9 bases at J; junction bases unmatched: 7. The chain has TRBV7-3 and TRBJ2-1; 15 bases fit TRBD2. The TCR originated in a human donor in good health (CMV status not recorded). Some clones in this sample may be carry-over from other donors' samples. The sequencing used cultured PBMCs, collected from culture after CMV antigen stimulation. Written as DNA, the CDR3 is TGTGCCAGCAGCTCCGGACTAGCGGGAGGGGGTCGTGAGCAGTTCTTC. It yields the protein CASSSGLAGGGREQFF.